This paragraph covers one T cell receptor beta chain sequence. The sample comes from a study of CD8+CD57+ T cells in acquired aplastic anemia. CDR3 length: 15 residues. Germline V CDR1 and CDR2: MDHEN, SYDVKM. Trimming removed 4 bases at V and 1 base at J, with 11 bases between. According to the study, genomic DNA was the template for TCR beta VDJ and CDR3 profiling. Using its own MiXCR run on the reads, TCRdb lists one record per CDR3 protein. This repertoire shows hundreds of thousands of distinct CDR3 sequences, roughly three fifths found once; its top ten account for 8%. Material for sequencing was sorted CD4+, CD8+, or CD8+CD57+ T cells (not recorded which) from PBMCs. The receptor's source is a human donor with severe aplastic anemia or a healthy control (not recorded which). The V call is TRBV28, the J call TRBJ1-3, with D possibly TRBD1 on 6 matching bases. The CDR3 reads CASSYRGASGNTIYF. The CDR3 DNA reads TGTGCCAGCAGTTATCGGGGGGCGTCTGGAAACACCATATATTTT.